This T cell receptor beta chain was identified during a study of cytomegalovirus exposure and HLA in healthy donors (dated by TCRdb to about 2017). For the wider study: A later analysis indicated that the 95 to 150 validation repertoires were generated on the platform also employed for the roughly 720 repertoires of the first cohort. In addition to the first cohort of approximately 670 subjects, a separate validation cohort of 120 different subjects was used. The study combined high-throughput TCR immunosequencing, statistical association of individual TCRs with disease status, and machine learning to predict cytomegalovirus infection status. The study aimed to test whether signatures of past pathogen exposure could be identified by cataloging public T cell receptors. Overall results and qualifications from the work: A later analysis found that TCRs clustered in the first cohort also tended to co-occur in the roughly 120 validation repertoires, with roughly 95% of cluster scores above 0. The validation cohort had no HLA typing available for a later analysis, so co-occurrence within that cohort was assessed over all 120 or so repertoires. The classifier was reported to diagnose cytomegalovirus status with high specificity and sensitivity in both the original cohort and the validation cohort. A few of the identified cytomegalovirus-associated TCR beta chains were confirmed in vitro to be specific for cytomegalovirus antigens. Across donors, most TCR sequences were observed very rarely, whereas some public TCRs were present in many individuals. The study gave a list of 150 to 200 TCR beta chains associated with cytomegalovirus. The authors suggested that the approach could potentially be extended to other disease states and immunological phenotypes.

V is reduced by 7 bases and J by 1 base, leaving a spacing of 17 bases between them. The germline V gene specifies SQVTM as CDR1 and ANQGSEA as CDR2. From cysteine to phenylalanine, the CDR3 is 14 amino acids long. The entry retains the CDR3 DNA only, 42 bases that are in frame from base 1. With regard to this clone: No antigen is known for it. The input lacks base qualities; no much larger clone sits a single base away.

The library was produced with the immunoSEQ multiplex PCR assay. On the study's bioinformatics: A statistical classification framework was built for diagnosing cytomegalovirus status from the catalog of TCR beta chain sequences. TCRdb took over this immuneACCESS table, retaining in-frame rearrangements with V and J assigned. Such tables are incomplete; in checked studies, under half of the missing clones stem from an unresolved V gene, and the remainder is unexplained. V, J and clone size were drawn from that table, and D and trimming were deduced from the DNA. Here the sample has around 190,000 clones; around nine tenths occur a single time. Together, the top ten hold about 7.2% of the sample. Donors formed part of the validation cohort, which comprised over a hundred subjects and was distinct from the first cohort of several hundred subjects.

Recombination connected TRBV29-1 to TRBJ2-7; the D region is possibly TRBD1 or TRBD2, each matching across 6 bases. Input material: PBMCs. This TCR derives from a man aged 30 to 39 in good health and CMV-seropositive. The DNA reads TGCAGCGCACTTCGGAGGGGGAAATCCTACGAGCAGTACTTC. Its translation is CSALRRGKSYEQYF.